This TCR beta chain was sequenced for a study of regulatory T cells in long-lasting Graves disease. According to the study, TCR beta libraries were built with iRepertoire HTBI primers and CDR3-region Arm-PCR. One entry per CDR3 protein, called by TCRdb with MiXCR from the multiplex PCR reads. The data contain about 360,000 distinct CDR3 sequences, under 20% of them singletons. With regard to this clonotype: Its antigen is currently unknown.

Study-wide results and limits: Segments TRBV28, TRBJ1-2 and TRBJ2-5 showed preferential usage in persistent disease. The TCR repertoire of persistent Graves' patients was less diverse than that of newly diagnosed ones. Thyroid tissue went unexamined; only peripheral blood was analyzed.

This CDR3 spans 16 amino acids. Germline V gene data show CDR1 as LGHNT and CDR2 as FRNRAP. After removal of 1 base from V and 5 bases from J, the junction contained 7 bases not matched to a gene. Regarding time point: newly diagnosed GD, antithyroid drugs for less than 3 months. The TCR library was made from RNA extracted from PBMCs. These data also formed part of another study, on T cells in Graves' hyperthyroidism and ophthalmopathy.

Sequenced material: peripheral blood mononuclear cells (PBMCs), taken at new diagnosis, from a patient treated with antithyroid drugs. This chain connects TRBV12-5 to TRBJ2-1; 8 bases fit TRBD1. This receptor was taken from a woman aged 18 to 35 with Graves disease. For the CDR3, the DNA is TGTGCTAGTGGTTTGGCAACCGGGACAGGAAACAATGAGCAGTTCTTC. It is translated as CASGLATGTGNNEQFF. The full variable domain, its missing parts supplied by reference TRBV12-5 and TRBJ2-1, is DARVTQTPRHKVTEMGQEVTMRCQPILGHNTVFWYRQTMMQGLELLAYFRNRAPLDDSGMPKDRFSAEMPDATLATLKIQPSEPRDSAVYFCASGLATGTGNNEQFFGPGTRLTVL.